A selection of T cell receptor beta chains follows, all from one sample in a study of prognosis after radiotherapy for stage I lung cancer. TCRdb re-called the multiplex PCR reads with MiXCR, one entry per CDR3 protein. The top ten hold 20% to 25% of the sample, which has nearly 25,000 distinct CDR3 sequences, approximately 39% seen once. The sample consisted of PBMCs, taken before or after stereotactic body radiation therapy (not recorded which). Every receptor here comes from a donor aged 50 or older with non-small cell lung cancer. Each CDR3 is given with its conserved first and last residue. D genes are given only for firm matches. Not all rows give a size; the values are once, few, many and, for expanded clones, a class.

>TRBJ1-6|TRBV28|medium-sized|.
CASNPYREFRGDSPLHF
TGTGCCAGCAATCCCTACAGGGAGTTTCGCGGGGATTCACCCCTCCACTTT
>TRBJ1-1|TRBV24-1|.|.
CATSYLEVMFF
TGTGCCACCAGTTATTTGGAAGTAATGTTCTTT
>TRBJ2-3|TRBV9|many|.
CASSVAAGARADTQYF
TGTGCCAGCAGCGTAGCTGCCGGCGCGAGAGCCGATACGCAGTATTTT
>TRBJ2-2|TRBV5-1|few|.
CASSLATPNTGELFF
TGCGCCAGCAGCTTGGCCACTCCGAACACCGGGGAGCTGTTTTTT
>TRBJ2-5|TRBV28|few|.
CASSFWSGQETQYF
TGTGCCAGCAGTTTTTGGAGCGGCCAAGAGACCCAGTACTTC
>TRBJ1-4|TRBV7-2|.|TRBD1
CASSPTGGANEKLFF
TGTGCCAGCAGCCCAACAGGGGGTGCTAATGAAAAACTGTTTTTT
>TRBJ2-5|TRBV2|many|TRBD1
CASSEERTGGGTQYF
TGTGCCAGCAGTGAAGAGAGGACAGGGGGAGGGACCCAGTACTTC
>TRBJ2-7|TRBV27|many|TRBD1
CASSPRTGYEQYF
TGTGCCAGCAGTCCCCGGACAGGGTACGAGCAGTACTTC
>TRBJ2-2|TRBV28|medium-sized|TRBD1
CASKGQGGTGELFF
TGTGCCAGCAAAGGACAGGGGGGCACCGGGGAGCTGTTTTTT
>TRBJ1-5|TRBV20-1|.|TRBD1
CSARFPRGVRRPQHF
TGCAGTGCTAGATTTCCCAGGGGGGTCAGACGGCCCCAGCATTTT
>TRBJ1-2|TRBV14|many|.
CASSQGTGYGYTF
TGTGCCAGCAGCCAAGGGACGGGGTATGGCTACACCTTC
>TRBJ2-1|TRBV20-1|.|.
CSANAPSRRTYNEQFF
TGCAGTGCTAACGCCCCTAGCCGGAGGACCTACAATGAGCAGTTCTTC
>TRBJ1-6|TRBV3-1|many|.
CASSQVPGANSPLHF
TGTGCCAGCAGCCAAGTTCCAGGGGCTAATTCACCCCTCCACTTT
>TRBJ1-1|TRBV6-1|.|.
CASSQDRNTEAFF
TGTGCCAGCAGCCAAGATAGGAACACTGAAGCTTTCTTT
>TRBJ2-1|TRBV2|.|.
CASSFCLSAEQFF
TGTGCCAGCAGTTTTTGCCTCTCGGCTGAGCAGTTCTTC
>TRBJ2-7|TRBV6-4|medium-sized|.
CASSRDTTPRGQYF
TGTGCCAGCAGTAGGGACACCACACCGAGGGGGCAGTACTTC
>TRBJ2-7|TRBV29-1|many|TRBD2
CSVEDGGGSGEAYEQYF
TGCAGCGTTGAAGATGGTGGAGGAAGCGGGGAAGCCTACGAGCAGTACTTC
>TRBJ1-2|TRBV27|.|.
CASSFSGGVRGYTF
TGTGCCAGCAGTTTCAGCGGGGGCGTGAGGGGCTACACCTTC